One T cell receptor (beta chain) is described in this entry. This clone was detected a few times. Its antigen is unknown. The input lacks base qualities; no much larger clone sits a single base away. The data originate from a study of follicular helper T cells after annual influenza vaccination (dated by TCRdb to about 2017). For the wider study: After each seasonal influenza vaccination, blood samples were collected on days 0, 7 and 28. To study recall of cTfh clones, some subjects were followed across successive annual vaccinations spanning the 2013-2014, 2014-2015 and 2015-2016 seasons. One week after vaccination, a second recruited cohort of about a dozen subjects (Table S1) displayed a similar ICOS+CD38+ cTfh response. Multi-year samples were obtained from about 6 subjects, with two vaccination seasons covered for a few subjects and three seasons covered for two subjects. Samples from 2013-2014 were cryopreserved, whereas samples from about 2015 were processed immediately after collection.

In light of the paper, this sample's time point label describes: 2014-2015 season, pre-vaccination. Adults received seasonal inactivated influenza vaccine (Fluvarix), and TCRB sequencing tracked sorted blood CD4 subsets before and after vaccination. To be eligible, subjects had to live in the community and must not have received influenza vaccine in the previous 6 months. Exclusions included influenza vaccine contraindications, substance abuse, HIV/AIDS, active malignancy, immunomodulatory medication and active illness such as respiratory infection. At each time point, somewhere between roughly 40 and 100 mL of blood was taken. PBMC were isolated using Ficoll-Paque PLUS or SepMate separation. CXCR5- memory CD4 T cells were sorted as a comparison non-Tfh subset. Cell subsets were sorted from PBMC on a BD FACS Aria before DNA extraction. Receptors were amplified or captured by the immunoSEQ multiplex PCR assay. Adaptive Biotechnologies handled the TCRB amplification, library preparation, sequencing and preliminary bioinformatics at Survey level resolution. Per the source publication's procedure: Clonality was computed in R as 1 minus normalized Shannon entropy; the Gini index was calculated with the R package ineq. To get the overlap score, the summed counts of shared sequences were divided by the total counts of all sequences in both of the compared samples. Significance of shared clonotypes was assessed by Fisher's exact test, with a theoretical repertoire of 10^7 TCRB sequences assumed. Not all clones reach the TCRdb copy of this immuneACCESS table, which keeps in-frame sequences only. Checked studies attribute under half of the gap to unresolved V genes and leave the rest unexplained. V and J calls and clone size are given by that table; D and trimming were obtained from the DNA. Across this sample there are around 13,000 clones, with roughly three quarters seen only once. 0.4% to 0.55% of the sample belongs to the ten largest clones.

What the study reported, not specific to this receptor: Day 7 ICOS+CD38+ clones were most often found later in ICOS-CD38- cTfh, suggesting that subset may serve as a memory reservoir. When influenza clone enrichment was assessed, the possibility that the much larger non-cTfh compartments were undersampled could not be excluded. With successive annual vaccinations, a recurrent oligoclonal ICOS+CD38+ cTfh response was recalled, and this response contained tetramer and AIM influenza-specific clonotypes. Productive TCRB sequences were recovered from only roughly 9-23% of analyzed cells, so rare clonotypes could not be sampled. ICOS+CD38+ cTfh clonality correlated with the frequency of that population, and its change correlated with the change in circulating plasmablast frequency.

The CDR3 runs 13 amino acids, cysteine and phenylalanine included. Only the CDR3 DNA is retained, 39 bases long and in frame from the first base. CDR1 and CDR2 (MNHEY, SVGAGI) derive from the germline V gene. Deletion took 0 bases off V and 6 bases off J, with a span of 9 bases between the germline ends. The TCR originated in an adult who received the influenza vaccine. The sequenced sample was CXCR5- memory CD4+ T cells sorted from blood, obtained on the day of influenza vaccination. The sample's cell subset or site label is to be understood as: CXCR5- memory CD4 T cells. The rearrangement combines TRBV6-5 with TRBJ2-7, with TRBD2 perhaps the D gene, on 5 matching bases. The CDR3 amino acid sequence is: CASSYSRRGEQYF. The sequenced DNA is TGTGCCAGCAGTTACTCCCGTCGGGGCGAGCAGTACTTC.